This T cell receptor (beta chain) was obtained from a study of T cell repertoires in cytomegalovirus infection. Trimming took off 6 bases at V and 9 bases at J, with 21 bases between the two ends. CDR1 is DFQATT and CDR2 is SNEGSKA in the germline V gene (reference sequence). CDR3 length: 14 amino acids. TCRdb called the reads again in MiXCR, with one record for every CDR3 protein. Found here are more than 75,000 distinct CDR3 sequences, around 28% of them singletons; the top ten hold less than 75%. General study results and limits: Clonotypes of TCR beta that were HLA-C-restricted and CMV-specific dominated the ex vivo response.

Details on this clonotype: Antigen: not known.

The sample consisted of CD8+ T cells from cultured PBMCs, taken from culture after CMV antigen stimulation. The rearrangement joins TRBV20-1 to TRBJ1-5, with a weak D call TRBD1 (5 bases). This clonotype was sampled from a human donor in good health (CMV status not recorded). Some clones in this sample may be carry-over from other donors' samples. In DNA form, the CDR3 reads TGCAGTGCCCCCGGTGGGGCAGACGGAGGGCCCCAGCATTTT. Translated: CSAPGGADGGPQHF.